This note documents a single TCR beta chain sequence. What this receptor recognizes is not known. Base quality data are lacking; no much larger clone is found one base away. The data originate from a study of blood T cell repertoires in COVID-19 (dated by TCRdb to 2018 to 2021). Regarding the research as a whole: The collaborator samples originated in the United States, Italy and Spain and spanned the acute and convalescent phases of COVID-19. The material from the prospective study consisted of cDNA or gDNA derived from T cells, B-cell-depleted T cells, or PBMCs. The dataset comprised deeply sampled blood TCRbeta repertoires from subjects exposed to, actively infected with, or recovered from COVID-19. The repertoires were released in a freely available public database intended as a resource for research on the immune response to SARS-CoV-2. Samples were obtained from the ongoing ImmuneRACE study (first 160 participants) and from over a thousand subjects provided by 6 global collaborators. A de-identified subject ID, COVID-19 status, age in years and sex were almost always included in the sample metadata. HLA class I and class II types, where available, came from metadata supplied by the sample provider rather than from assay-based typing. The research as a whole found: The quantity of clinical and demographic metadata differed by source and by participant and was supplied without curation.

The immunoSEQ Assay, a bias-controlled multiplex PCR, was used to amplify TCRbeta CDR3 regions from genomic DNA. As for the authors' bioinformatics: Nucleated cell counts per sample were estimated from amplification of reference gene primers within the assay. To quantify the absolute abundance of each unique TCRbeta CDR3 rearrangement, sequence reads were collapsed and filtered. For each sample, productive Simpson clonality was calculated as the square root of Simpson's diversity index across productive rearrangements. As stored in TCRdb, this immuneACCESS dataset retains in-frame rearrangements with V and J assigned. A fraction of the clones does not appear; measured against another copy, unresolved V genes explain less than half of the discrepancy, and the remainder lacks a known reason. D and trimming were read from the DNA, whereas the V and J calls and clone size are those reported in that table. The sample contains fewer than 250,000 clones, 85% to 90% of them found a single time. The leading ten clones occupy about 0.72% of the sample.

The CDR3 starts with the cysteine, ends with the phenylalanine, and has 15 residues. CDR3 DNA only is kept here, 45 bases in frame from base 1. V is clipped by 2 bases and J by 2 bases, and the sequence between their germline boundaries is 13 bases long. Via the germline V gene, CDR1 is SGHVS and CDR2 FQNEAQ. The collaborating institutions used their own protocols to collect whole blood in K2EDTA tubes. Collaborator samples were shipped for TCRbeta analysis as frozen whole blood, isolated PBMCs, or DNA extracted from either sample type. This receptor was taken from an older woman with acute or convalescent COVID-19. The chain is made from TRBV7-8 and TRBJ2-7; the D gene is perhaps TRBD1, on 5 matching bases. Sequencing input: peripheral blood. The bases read TGTGCCAGCAGCTTAACGCAGGGCCTCGCCTACGAGCAGTACTTC. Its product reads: CASSLTQGLAYEQYF.